Presented here are 31 T cell receptor beta chains from one specimen sequenced in a study of cytomegalovirus exposure and HLA in healthy donors. It was with 60 Vbeta and 13 Jbeta primers that the PCR ran. Measured with immunoSEQ multiplex PCR; TCRdb has only the in-frame clones, and not every one. The profile shows under 95,000 clones, over 70% of them singletons. Sequences were obtained from PBMCs. Receptors originate from a male donor in good health and CMV-seronegative.

The chain links TRBV19 to TRBJ1-1; 12 nucleotides line up with TRBD1. Germline V gene sequence: CDR1 LNHDA, CDR2 SQIVND (reference sequence). The CDR3 consists of 15 residues. Trimming took 7 bases from V and 5 from J; bases not matched to a gene: 8. The CDR3 DNA reads TGTGCCAGTATGGTGGGGGACAGGGGGCGGACTGAAGCTTTCTTT. It codes for CASMVGDRGRTEAFF.

V is TRBV2 and J is TRBJ2-7; D is unclear. There are 15 residues in the CDR3. From germline, CDR1 is SNHLY and CDR2 FYNNEI. V gave up 2 bases and J gave up 3 bases, with 14 bases separating them. CDR3 amino acids: CASSEREATFYEQYF. The CDR3 nucleotides are TGTGCCAGCAGTGAAAGAGAGGCCACTTTCTACGAGCAGTACTTC.

The chain combines TRBV10-3 with TRBJ2-2; 9 bases agree with TRBD1. CDR1 is ENHRY and CDR2 is SYGVKD in the germline V gene. This CDR3 is 15 amino acids long. V trimming: 5 bases; J trimming: 7 bases; junction bases outside the gene matches: 8. The CDR3 loop is CAISPGTGSGGELFF. CDR3 DNA: TGTGCCATCAGTCCCGGGACAGGGTCAGGCGGGGAGCTGTTTTTT.

V usage is TRBV5-6 and J usage is TRBJ1-1, with 7 positions matching TRBD1. From germline, CDR1 is SGHDT and CDR2 YYEEEE. The CDR3 covers 18 residues. V lost 4 bases and J lost 10; bases outside the gene matches: 25. CDR3: CASSIERGIRGRGWRAFF. For the CDR3, the DNA is TGTGCCAGCAGCATCGAAAGGGGAATTAGGGGGCGCGGGTGGAGAGCTTTCTTT.

The V call is TRBV19, the J call TRBJ2-1, with 8 bases fitting TRBD2. The CDR3 covers 16 residues. With 2 bases clipped from V and 1 base from J, the junction kept 4 bases outside the gene matches. Germline assignment: CDR1 LNHDA and CDR2 SQIVND (reference sequence). CDR3 protein: CASSISVAGSYNEQFF. The CDR3, as DNA: TGTGCCAGTAGTATATCCGTAGCGGGGTCCTACAATGAGCAGTTCTTC.

The V call is TRBV9, the J call TRBJ1-4; TRBD1 is a possible D gene (6 bases). Trimming shortened V by 3 bases and J by 8 bases, and 14 bases separated the two germline ends. CDR3 length: 14 amino acids. Germline loops: CDR1 SGDLS, CDR2 YYNGEE. The CDR3 here is CASSAHRVYEKLFF. DNA for the CDR3: TGTGCCAGCAGCGCCCACAGGGTCTACGAAAAACTGTTTTTT.

The rearrangement uses TRBV18 and TRBJ2-3, with 7 bases lining up with TRBD1. CDR3 length: 14 amino acids. The germline V gene encodes CDR1 KGHSH and CDR2 LQKENI. The ends lost 0 bases at V and 4 bases at J; junction bases unmatched: 1. CDR3 DNA: TGTGCCAGCTCACCACCGGACAGGTCAGATACGCAGTATTTT. Amino acids: CASSPPDRSDTQYF.

The rearrangement links TRBV6-5 to TRBJ2-1; 7 nucleotides line up with TRBD2. Germline-derived CDR1 and CDR2 are MNHEY and SVGAGI. The CDR3 is made up of 11 amino acids. V trimming: 7 bases; J trimming: 6 bases; junction bases outside the gene matches: 0. CDR3 amino acids: CASTGGNEQFF. Written as DNA, the CDR3 is TGTGCCAGCACGGGAGGCAATGAGCAGTTCTTC.

This chain uses TRBV5-1 with TRBJ1-4; unclear D gene. This CDR3 has 14 residues. The germline V gene has CDR1 SGHRS and CDR2 YFSETQ. V was shortened by 0 bases and J by 8 bases, with 11 bases between the two germline ends. DNA of the CDR3: TGCGCCAGCAGCTTGGATGGATACGGGGAAAAACTGTTTTTT. This codes for CASSLDGYGEKLFF.

V gene TRBV2 combines with J gene TRBJ2-1; TRBD2 matches at 9 bases. The CDR3 is 15 amino acids. V lost 4 bases and J lost 2; bases outside the gene matches: 3. Germline V gene sequence: CDR1 SNHLY, CDR2 FYNNEI. The CDR3 sequence is CASSASSGAYNEQFF. In DNA form, the CDR3 reads TGTGCCAGCAGTGCTTCTAGCGGGGCCTACAATGAGCAGTTCTTC.

This clone was detected once. Here the CDR3 DNA reads TGTGCCAGCAGTCCCGACAGATACTCCTACGAGCAGTACTTC. This codes for CASSPDRYSYEQYF. This rearrangement joins TRBV7-9 to TRBJ2-5, with a tentative D call TRBD1 (5 bases). The J call is in doubt because the DNA end fits TRBJ2-7 better. Per germline, CDR1 SEHNR and CDR2 FQNEAQ (reference sequence). The CDR3 loop spans 14 amino acids.

This clone was counted between two and nine times. V gene TRBV7-9 combines with J gene TRBJ1-2, with no clear D. Trimming cost V 4 bases and J 5 bases, with 14 bases left between them. The CDR3 is 14 residues long. Germline CDR1 and CDR2: SEHNR and FQNEAQ (reference sequence). The CDR3 is CASSSLEGVYGYTF. The CDR3 nucleotides read TGTGCCAGCAGCTCCCTCGAGGGTGTATATGGCTACACCTTC.

About this clone itself: Sequence at one end of the junction differs from germline and may be a read error. The chain has TRBV4-2 and TRBJ2-7; 8 bases are shared with TRBD2. Per germline, CDR1 LGHNA and CDR2 YNFKEQ. This CDR3 is 13 amino acids long. CDR3 sequence: CASSQTPAGTRLF. CDR3 nucleotide sequence: TGTGCCAGCAGCCAGACTCCCGCCGGGACTAGGCTGTTC.

The rearrangement uses TRBV4-2 and TRBJ1-5, with 7 bases identical to TRBD1. CDR3 length: 15 amino acids. CDR1 is LGHNA and CDR2 is YNFKEQ in the germline V gene. The V gene end was trimmed by 2 bases and the J gene end by 3 bases; junction bases not matched to a gene: 4. The CDR3 nucleotides are TGTGCCAGCAGCCAAACAGGGGCAAACAATCAGCCCCAGCATTTT. Protein: CASSQTGANNQPQHF.

This chain links TRBV6-6 with TRBJ1-1; tentative D call: TRBD1 (5 bases). Trimming removed 6 bases at V and 7 bases at J, with 9 bases between. Germline V gene lookup returns CDR1 MNHNY and CDR2 SVGAGI (reference sequence). The CDR3 is 11 amino acids. CDR3 protein: CASSQGSEAFF. DNA of the CDR3: TGTGCCAGCAGCCAGGGCAGTGAAGCTTTCTTT.

The chain employs TRBV10-1 and TRBJ2-1; 9 nucleotides agree with TRBD1. Germline-derived CDR1 and CDR2 are WNHNN and SYGVQD (reference sequence). Trimming at V came to 6 bases and at J to 9 bases, leaving 6 bases not matched to a gene. This CDR3 has 13 residues. CDR3 sequence reads: CASSLQGAVEQFF. For the CDR3, the DNA is TGCGCCAGCAGCCTACAGGGGGCGGTTGAGCAGTTCTTC.

This sequence joins TRBV5-1 and TRBJ1-5; weak D call: TRBD1 (5 bases). The germline V and J ends were trimmed by 0 bases and 5 bases, with 18 bases remaining between them. Germline V gene data show CDR1 as SGHRS and CDR2 as YFSETQ. The CDR3 has 17 amino acids. CDR3 amino acids: CASSLGGGAGGDQPQHF. In DNA, the CDR3 is TGCGCCAGCAGCTTGGGGGGGGGAGCCGGGGGTGATCAGCCCCAGCATTTT.

V and J are TRBV19 and TRBJ2-7; 9 positions agree with TRBD1. The CDR3 spans 15 residues. The V and J ends lost 4 bases and 3 bases, in that order; junction bases with no gene match: 7. Germline values: CDR1 LNHDA, CDR2 SQIVND (reference sequence). Here the CDR3 DNA reads TGTGCCAGTAGTACGTCCGGGACAGGGTTCTACGAGCAGTACTTC. Translating gives CASSTSGTGFYEQYF.

The chain uses TRBV7-2 and TRBJ2-5; D is ambiguous. V lost 4 bases and J lost 5, with 14 bases in between. The CDR3 has 14 amino acids. Germline V CDR1 and CDR2: SGHTA, FQGNSA. CDR3 sequence (DNA): TGTGCCAGCAGCTCCCAGGCTGGTCCCGAGACCCAGTACTTC. This translates into CASSSQAGPETQYF.

This sequence joins TRBV9 and TRBJ2-1, with 12 bases fitting TRBD2. The length of the CDR3 is 17 residues. Looked up from germline, CDR1 is SGDLS and CDR2 is YYNGEE. The V gene end was trimmed by 3 bases and the J gene end by 0 bases; junction bases not matched to a gene: 4. The CDR3 region is CASSARTSGTSYNEQFF. The CDR3 coding sequence is TGTGCCAGCAGCGCCCGGACTAGCGGGACCTCCTACAATGAGCAGTTCTTC.

V usage is TRBV6-6 and J usage is TRBJ1-5, with 10 bases identical to TRBD1. With V trimmed by 6 bases and J by 7 bases, 6 bases remained unmatched. The CDR3 consists of 14 residues. CDR1 and CDR2 from the germline V gene are MNHNY and SVGAGI (reference sequence). DNA of the CDR3: TGTGCCAGCAGCAGAAGACAGGGGGCCCAGCCCCAGCATTTT. Its protein product is CASSRRQGAQPQHF.

The genes are TRBV25-1 and TRBJ1-4; TRBD1 aligns across 9 bases. V dropped 4 bases and J dropped 4; count of bases not matched to a gene: 4. CDR1 and CDR2 (germline): MGHDK, SYGVNS. This CDR3 has 15 amino acids. The CDR3 region has the DNA TGTGCCAGCAGTGCGCCGGGACAGGGTAATGAAAAACTGTTTTTT. Residues: CASSAPGQGNEKLFF.

This clone showed up just once. The V call is TRBV4-1, the J call TRBJ2-5; D perhaps matches TRBD2 (6 bases). Germline lookup yields CDR1 MGHRA and CDR2 YSYEKL. The CDR3 loop spans 15 amino acids. V gave up 4 bases and J gave up 1 base, with 13 bases separating them. CDR3 sequence (DNA): TGCGCCAGCAGCCGCGGACCCGGGAGCCAAGAGACCCAGTACTTC. Its translation is CASSRGPGSQETQYF.

The chain is built from TRBV2 and TRBJ2-4, with D possibly matching TRBD2 (6 bases). The CDR3 runs 15 residues. Germline-derived CDR1 and CDR2 are SNHLY and FYNNEI. V lost 3 bases, J lost 3 bases, and 12 bases lay in between. CDR3 nucleotide sequence: TGTGCCAGCAGTGACCGGGAGCGGGTCAAAAACATTCAGTACTTC. Protein sequence: CASSDRERVKNIQYF.

This clone is a singleton in its sample. The CDR3 loop reads CASSLAGSGGDTQYF. Here the CDR3 DNA reads TGTGCCAGCAGCTTAGCGGGGTCAGGGGGGGATACGCAGTATTTT. The chain couples TRBV7-2 to TRBJ2-3; maybe TRBD1 (7 bases). V lost 0 bases, J lost 6 bases, and 13 bases lay in between. Germline CDR1 is SGHTA and CDR2 is FQGNSA. The CDR3 sequence is 15 residues long.

The chain employs TRBV9 and TRBJ2-3; 9 positions agree with TRBD2. Germline V CDR1 and CDR2: SGDLS, YYNGEE. The CDR3 runs to 17 residues. The ends lost 1 base at V and 1 base at J; junction bases unmatched: 7. CDR3 protein: CASSVMGASGGTDTQYF. In DNA form, the CDR3 reads TGTGCCAGCAGCGTAATGGGAGCTAGCGGGGGCACAGATACGCAGTATTTT.

V gene TRBV6-1 combines with J gene TRBJ1-5, with D unresolved. Looked up from germline, CDR1 is MNHNS and CDR2 is SASEGT. V was clipped by 3 bases and J by 3 bases, with 6 bases between them. CDR3 length equals 13 residues. In DNA, the CDR3 is TGTGCCAGCAGTGATAACTACAATCAGCCCCAGCATTTT. Protein product: CASSDNYNQPQHF.

This chain connects TRBV5-1 to TRBJ2-2; no definite D call. CDR1 SGHRS and CDR2 YFSETQ come from the germline V gene. V was trimmed by 0 bases and J by 4 bases, leaving 10 bases between them. The CDR3 totals 15 residues. The CDR3: CASSLAMAGTGELFF. The CDR3 DNA follows: TGCGCCAGCAGCTTGGCCATGGCAGGCACCGGGGAGCTGTTTTTT. The full variable domain, rest sourced from reference TRBV5-1 and TRBJ2-2, is KAGVTQTPRYLIKTRGQQVTLSCSPISGHRSVSWYQQTPGQGLQFLFEYFSETQRNKGNFPGRFSGRQFSNSRSEMNVSTLELGDSALYLCASSLAMAGTGELFFGEGSRLTVL.

This clone was detected only a few times. The chain joins TRBV19 to TRBJ2-7; 10 nucleotides agree with TRBD1. This CDR3 is 17 amino acids long. CDR1 and CDR2 (germline): LNHDA, SQIVND (reference sequence). V trimming: 5 bases; J trimming: 5 bases; junction bases outside the gene matches: 15. CDR3 sequence reads: CASSGGDRGSSVDEQYF. The CDR3 DNA follows: TGTGCCAGTAGTGGGGGGGACAGGGGTTCGTCAGTCGACGAGCAGTACTTC.

The J gene is TRBJ2-1, the V gene TRBV27, with 9 bases lining up with TRBD2. Trimming at V came to 8 bases and at J to 2 bases, leaving 7 bases not matched to a gene. Germline CDR1 and CDR2: MNHEY and SMNVEV (reference sequence). The CDR3 covers 15 residues. In DNA form, the CDR3 reads TGTGCCAGCTATGGAGCGGGAGGTACCTACAATGAGCAGTTCTTC. This encodes CASYGAGGTYNEQFF.

The chain employs TRBV5-1 and TRBJ2-5; D is perhaps TRBD2 (5 bases). V dropped 0 bases and J dropped 5 bases, with 8 bases sitting between them. Germline V CDR1 and CDR2: SGHRS, YFSETQ. The CDR3 covers 13 residues. The chain's CDR3 is CASSLAPGETQYF. The CDR3 DNA is TGCGCCAGCAGCTTGGCCCCGGGGGAGACCCAGTACTTC.